The 26 T cell receptor beta chains below were found in one sample sequenced in a study of siplizumab effects on memory and regulatory T cells (dated by TCRdb to between 2018 and 2021). The method behind the library was the immunoSEQ multiplex PCR assay. Held by TCRdb, this immuneACCESS table contains in-frame sequences only and omits some clones. Under half of the omission traces to an unresolved V gene where checked; the cause of the rest is unknown. The sample table contains about 110,000 clones; only one count was recorded for under 95% of them. The biggest ten clones account for approximately 0.3% of the sample. Input material: CD4+ T cells sorted from blood. Source of these receptors: a human donor in good health.

The chain combines TRBV18 with TRBJ2-7; D ambiguous. From germline, CDR1 is KGHSH and CDR2 LQKENI. V was clipped by 1 base and J by 1 base, with 11 bases between them. CDR3 length: 15 amino acids. The DNA of the CDR3 is TGTGCCAGCTCACCACAACGGACGATTTCCTACGAGCAGTACTTC. As protein: CASSPQRTISYEQYF. Using reference TRBV18 and TRBJ2-7 for the parts outside the CDR3, the full variable domain is NAGVMQNPRHLVRRRGQEARLRCSPMKGHSHVYWYRQLPEEGLKFMVYLQKENIIDESGMPKERFSAEFPKEGPSILRIQQVVRGDSAAYFCASSPQRTISYEQYFGPGTRLTVT.

The chain links TRBV5-6 to TRBJ1-2; TRBD1 matches 7 bases. This CDR3 contains 15 residues. Trimming at V came to 0 bases and at J to 5 bases, leaving 7 bases not matched to a gene. Germline CDR1 and CDR2: SGHDT and YYEEEE. CDR3 in DNA: TGTGCCAGCAGCTTGGGGCAGGGGGGAGGATATGGCTACACCTTC. It translates to CASSLGQGGGYGYTF.

This CDR3 reads CASSIGPGGVEAFF. CDR3 DNA: TGTGCCAGTAGTATAGGCCCAGGGGGTGTCGAAGCTTTCTTT. The gene calls are TRBV19 and TRBJ1-1; TRBD1 agrees at 7 bases. Trimming cost V 1 base and J 8 bases; bases outside gene matches: 7. Germline CDR1 and CDR2: LNHDA and SQIVND (reference sequence). The length of the CDR3 is 14 residues. The variable domain in full, with the rest retrieved from reference TRBV19 and TRBJ1-1, is DGGITQSPKYLFRKEGQNVTLSCEQNLNHDAMYWYRQDPGQGLRLIYYSQIVNDFQKGDIAEGYSVSREKKESFPLTVTSAQKNPTAFYLCASSIGPGGVEAFFGQGTRLTVV.

This clone appeared a few times. The chain joins TRBV2 to TRBJ2-7; D unresolved. Germline loops: CDR1 SNHLY, CDR2 FYNNEI. There are 14 residues in the CDR3. Trimming shortened V by 7 bases and J by 4 bases, and 17 bases separated the two germline ends. The CDR3 reads CASKPTSHLYEQYF. DNA of the CDR3: TGTGCCAGCAAACCTACATCTCATCTTTACGAGCAGTACTTC.

This clone has a handful of counts. The chain combines TRBV19 with TRBJ2-5; perhaps TRBD1 as D (6 bases). Trimming removed 2 bases at V and 5 bases at J, with 12 bases between. This CDR3 is 14 amino acids long. Germline CDR1 and CDR2: LNHDA and SQIVND (reference sequence). The CDR3 protein is CASSIIQGSETQYF. The CDR3 DNA is TGTGCCAGTAGTATAATCCAGGGGTCTGAGACCCAGTACTTC.

About this clone: The same CDR3 can be traced to other DNA sequences in this sample. The chain recombines TRBV18 with TRBJ2-7; 10 positions match TRBD1. The CDR3 covers 14 residues. From germline, CDR1 is KGHSH and CDR2 LQKENI. The V and J ends lost 6 bases and 2 bases, in that order; junction bases with no gene match: 4. CDR3 nucleotides: TGTGCCAGCTCGGCGGGACAGGGGACCTACGAGCAGTACTTC. This translates into CASSAGQGTYEQYF.

The rearrangement joins TRBV30 to TRBJ1-2; 8 nucleotides align to TRBD1. V gave up 2 bases and J gave up 1 base; unmatched junction bases: 6. Germline V CDR1 and CDR2: GTSNPN, SVGIG (reference sequence). CDR3 size: 15 residues. In DNA, the CDR3 is TGTGCCTGGAGTCTGGCAGGGGGCCATAACTATGGCTACACCTTC. Its protein product is CAWSLAGGHNYGYTF.

This chain uses TRBV6-7 with TRBJ1-1; possibly TRBD1 for D (6 bases). TRBV6-7 is known as an ORF, though its function is uncertain. The CDR3 totals 14 residues. V shed 7 bases and J shed 1 base, with 13 bases lying between them. This CDR3 is CASNYRASNTEAFF. CDR3 DNA: TGTGCCAGCAACTACAGGGCATCGAACACTGAAGCTTTCTTT.

There are a few counts of this clone. Other DNA sequences in this sample translate to the same CDR3. This chain connects TRBV29-1 to TRBJ1-1, with 9 bases lining up with TRBD1. With 6 bases clipped from V and 1 base from J, the junction kept 0 bases outside the gene matches. The CDR3 extends over 12 amino acids. Per the germline V gene, CDR1 is SQVTM and CDR2 is ANQGSEA. The CDR3 region is CSVGQGNTEAFF. In nucleotides, the CDR3 is TGCAGCGTGGGACAGGGGAACACTGAAGCTTTCTTT.

The chain recombines TRBV30 with TRBJ2-7; D gene ambiguous. CDR1 and CDR2 (germline): GTSNPN, SVGIG (reference sequence). The CDR3 spans 14 residues. Trimming cost V 3 bases and J 3 bases, with 15 bases left between them. DNA of the CDR3: TGTGCCTGGAGAGGTCCGAGCCATGGCTACGAGCAGTACTTC. Amino acids: CAWRGPSHGYEQYF.

The V gene is TRBV7-2, the J gene TRBJ2-5; 11 nucleotides line up with TRBD2. CDR1 and CDR2 (germline): SGHTA, FQGNSA. V trimming: 1 base; J trimming: 5 bases; junction bases outside the gene matches: 3. The CDR3 has 15 amino acids. The CDR3: CASSLGGLAAETQYF. The DNA for the CDR3 is TGTGCCAGCAGCTTAGGGGGACTAGCGGCGGAGACCCAGTACTTC.

This chain links TRBV9 with TRBJ1-5; TRBD1 matches 8 bases. The CDR3 loop spans 16 amino acids. V dropped 0 bases and J dropped 2; count of bases not matched to a gene: 4. Germline loops: CDR1 SGDLS, CDR2 YYNGEE. In nucleotides, the CDR3 is TGTGCCAGCAGCGTAGACGTGACAGGGGGCAATCAGCCCCAGCATTTT. It specifies CASSVDVTGGNQPQHF. The variable domain in full, with the rest retrieved from reference TRBV9 and TRBJ1-5, is DSGVTQTPKHLITATGQRVTLRCSPRSGDLSVYWYQQSLDQGLQFLIQYYNGEERAKGNILERFSAQQFPDLHSELNLSSLELGDSALYFCASSVDVTGGNQPQHFGDGTRLSIL.

The rearrangement uses TRBV28 and TRBJ2-7; D is perhaps TRBD2 (6 bases). The CDR3 loop spans 15 amino acids. Trimming stripped 3 bases from V and 0 bases from J, with 12 bases between. Germline V gene sequence: CDR1 MDHEN, CDR2 SYDVKM. Written as DNA, the CDR3 is TGTGCCAGCAGTTTTGGCGGGGTTAGCTCCTACGAGCAGTACTTC. Translating it yields CASSFGGVSSYEQYF.

The chain couples TRBV28 to TRBJ1-1; D is perhaps TRBD1 (5 bases). Trimming stripped 2 bases from V and 5 bases from J, with 15 bases between. Germline V CDR1 and CDR2: MDHEN, SYDVKM. The CDR3 spans 15 residues. The CDR3 nucleotides are TGTGCCAGCAGTTTAGTCCTCGGGGAGGGGACTGAAGCTTTCTTT. This gives the protein CASSLVLGEGTEAFF.

This chain uses TRBV4-1 with TRBJ2-1, with D possibly TRBD1 on 6 matching bases. Per germline, CDR1 MGHRA and CDR2 YSYEKL. V gave up 5 bases and J gave up 5 bases, with 25 bases separating them. This CDR3 is built from 18 residues. The CDR3 DNA follows: TGCGCCAGCAGCAACTACCAGGGGACGAAAAGTCCAAACAATGAGCAGTTCTTC. Its protein is CASSNYQGTKSPNNEQFF.

The V and J genes are TRBV7-9 and TRBJ2-7; tentatively, D is TRBD2 (6 bases). The CDR3 sequence is 13 residues long. Germline CDR1 reads SEHNR; CDR2 reads FQNEAQ (reference sequence). The V end lost 3 bases, the J end lost 7 bases, and 13 bases lay between the germline ends. CDR3 sequence reads: CASSLDWSGEQYF. The CDR3 coding sequence is TGTGCCAGCAGCTTGGACTGGAGCGGGGAGCAGTACTTC.

The chain links TRBV7-9 to TRBJ1-5, with TRBD1 identical over 10 bases. Germline CDR1 SEHNR, CDR2 FQNEAQ (reference sequence). This CDR3 has 16 residues. Losses at the gene ends were 5 bases for V and 10 bases for J; bases not matched to a gene: 14. Here the CDR3 reads CASSLAGDRGRQPQHF. The CDR3, as DNA: TGTGCCAGCAGCCTCGCGGGGGACAGGGGCCGCCAACCCCAGCATTTT. Together with reference TRBV7-9 and TRBJ1-5, the CDR3 gives the full variable domain: DTGVSQNPRHKITKRGQNVTFRCDPISEHNRLYWYRQTLGQGPEFLTYFQNEAQLEKSRLLSDRFSAERPKGSFSTLEIQRTEQGDSAMYLCASSLAGDRGRQPQHFGDGTRLSIL.

This chain connects TRBV21-1 to TRBJ1-4. TRBV21-1 is annotated as a pseudogene. The CDR3 is made up of 14 amino acids. The CDR3 region has the DNA TGTGCCAGCAGCAAAAAGGGCGTCGGGGAAAAACTGTTTTTT. This sequence encodes CASSKKGVGEKLFF.

This chain joins TRBV6-5 and TRBJ1-4; 10 bases line up with TRBD1. Germline V CDR1 and CDR2: MNHEY, SVGAGI. The CDR3 loop spans 13 amino acids. The CDR3 DNA reads as TGTGCAACCGCGGACAGGGGGAATGAAAAACTGTTTTTT. Translating it yields CATADRGNEKLFF.

The chain recombines TRBV7-9 with TRBJ2-5, with D possibly being TRBD2 (6 bases). The length of the CDR3 is 16 residues. Germline V gives CDR1 SEHNR, CDR2 FQNEAQ (reference sequence). Trimming removed 5 bases from V and 2 bases from J, with 18 bases in between. Written as DNA, the CDR3 is TGTGCCAGCAGCCCACGCCTACTAGCATATCAAGAGACCCAGTACTTC. Protein product: CASSPRLLAYQETQYF.

The rearrangement links TRBV7-2 to TRBJ2-2; TRBD2 aligns across 7 bases. V was clipped by 1 base and J by 5 bases; unmatched bases: 1. The CDR3 has 14 residues. Germline V CDR1 and CDR2: SGHTA, FQGNSA. The CDR3 loop reads CASSLGGGTGELFF. For the CDR3, the DNA is TGTGCCAGCAGCTTAGGGGGAGGGACCGGGGAGCTGTTTTTT.

The chain is built from TRBV6-1 and TRBJ2-4; no reliable D call. This CDR3 region has 15 residues. Trimming removed 5 bases at V and 1 base at J, with 12 bases between. Germline loops: CDR1 MNHNS, CDR2 SASEGT. The CDR3 sequence: CASSTPYDAKNIQYF. The CDR3 DNA reads as TGTGCCAGCAGTACGCCTTATGACGCCAAAAACATTCAGTACTTC.

The chain employs TRBV19 and TRBJ1-1, with D possibly TRBD1 on 6 matching bases. V gave up 7 bases and J gave up 0 bases, with 15 bases separating them. The CDR3 is made up of 15 amino acids. The V gene's germline CDR1 is LNHDA and CDR2 SQIVND (reference sequence). CDR3 nucleotides: TGTGCCAGTAAGAAACAGGGACTTGTGAACACTGAAGCTTTCTTT. As protein: CASKKQGLVNTEAFF.

The V call is TRBV5-4, the J call TRBJ2-7; D is ambiguous. Germline CDR1 and CDR2: SGHNT and YYREEE (reference sequence). This CDR3 has 14 amino acids. The V end lost 0 bases, the J end lost 5 bases, and 12 bases lay between the germline ends. The CDR3 coding sequence is TGTGCCAGCAGCTTGGCCGGCATGCCTCACGAGCAGTACTTC. Translation gives CASSLAGMPHEQYF.

The gene calls are TRBV27 and TRBJ1-3, with D possibly being TRBD1 (6 bases). V was shortened by 4 bases and J by 4 bases, with 17 bases between the two germline ends. The CDR3 has 16 residues. Per germline, CDR1 MNHEY and CDR2 SMNVEV (reference sequence). The CDR3 region is CASSSGWGAIGNTIYF. In DNA, the CDR3 is TGTGCCAGCAGTTCCGGCTGGGGGGCGATCGGAAACACCATATATTTT.

This clone was seen only once. This chain links TRBV5-4 with TRBJ2-3; the match to TRBD2 covers 11 bases. The ends lost 4 bases at V and 2 bases at J; junction bases unmatched: 3. The germline CDR1 and CDR2 sequences are SGHNT and YYREEE (reference sequence). The CDR3 consists of 15 residues. In DNA form, the CDR3 reads TGTGCCAGCAGCCGTAGCGGGGGGGCCACAGATACGCAGTATTTT. It translates to CASSRSGGATDTQYF.